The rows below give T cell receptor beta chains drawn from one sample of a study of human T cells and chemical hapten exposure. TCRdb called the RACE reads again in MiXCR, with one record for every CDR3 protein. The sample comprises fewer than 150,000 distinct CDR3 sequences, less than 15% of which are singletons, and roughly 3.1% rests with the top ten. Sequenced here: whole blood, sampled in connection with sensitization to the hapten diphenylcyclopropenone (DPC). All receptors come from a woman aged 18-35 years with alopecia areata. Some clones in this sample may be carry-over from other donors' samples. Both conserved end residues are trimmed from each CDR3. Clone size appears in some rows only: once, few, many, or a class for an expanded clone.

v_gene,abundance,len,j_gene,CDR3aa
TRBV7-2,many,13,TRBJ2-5,ASSSLAGGQETQY
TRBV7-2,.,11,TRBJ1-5,ASSPYNFEPQH
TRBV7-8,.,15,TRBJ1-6,ASSLGEQGTNNSPLH
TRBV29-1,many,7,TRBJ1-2,SVEEPYA
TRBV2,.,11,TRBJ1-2,ASSDAGHYGYT
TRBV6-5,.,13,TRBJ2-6,ASSHRGPGANVLT
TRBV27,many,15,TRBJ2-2,ASSPTGSGANTGELF
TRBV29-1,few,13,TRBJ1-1,SAPVGRTANTEAF
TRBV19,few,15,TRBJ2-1,ASSANNRQGSYNEQF
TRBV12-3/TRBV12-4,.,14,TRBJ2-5,ASTLTSGGARETQY
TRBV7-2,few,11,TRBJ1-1,SPGEGKGTEAF
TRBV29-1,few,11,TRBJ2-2,SVAGQGTGELF
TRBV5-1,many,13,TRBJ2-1,ASSLEGLGYNEQF
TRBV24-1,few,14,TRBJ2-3,ATSDPDRQSSDTQY
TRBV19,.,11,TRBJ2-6,ASSNSGANVLT
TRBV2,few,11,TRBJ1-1,ASSVEGQGEAF
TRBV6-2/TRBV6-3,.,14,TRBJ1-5,ASSYSGTYGNQPQH
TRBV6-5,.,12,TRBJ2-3,ASSRTFRTDTQY
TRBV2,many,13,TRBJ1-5,ASRAGTGRNQPQH
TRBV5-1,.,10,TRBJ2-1,ASSPGEYEQF
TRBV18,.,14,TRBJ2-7,ASSRASGGSSYEQY
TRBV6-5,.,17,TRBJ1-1,ASSYSIWGTARTGTEAF
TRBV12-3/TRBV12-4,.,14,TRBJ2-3,ASRYPGQGVTDTQY
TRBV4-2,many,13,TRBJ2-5,ASSQTTVSMETQY
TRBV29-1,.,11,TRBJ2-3,SVKGRITDTQY
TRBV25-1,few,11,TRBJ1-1,ASIAPGGTEAF
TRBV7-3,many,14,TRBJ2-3,ASSLNQRGATDTQY
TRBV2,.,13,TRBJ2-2,ASSVTGLNTGELF
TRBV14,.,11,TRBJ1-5,ASSQLQGQPQH
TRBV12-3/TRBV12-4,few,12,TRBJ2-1,ASNNLDSRNEQF
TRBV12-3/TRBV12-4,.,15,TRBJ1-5,ASSFYGTGGSNQPQH
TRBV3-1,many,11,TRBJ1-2,ASSPGQGGGYT
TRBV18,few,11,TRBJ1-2,ASSTSGASGYT
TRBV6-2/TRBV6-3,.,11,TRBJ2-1,ASSQVSANEQF
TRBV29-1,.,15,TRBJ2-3,SVVGPREAGGLDTQY